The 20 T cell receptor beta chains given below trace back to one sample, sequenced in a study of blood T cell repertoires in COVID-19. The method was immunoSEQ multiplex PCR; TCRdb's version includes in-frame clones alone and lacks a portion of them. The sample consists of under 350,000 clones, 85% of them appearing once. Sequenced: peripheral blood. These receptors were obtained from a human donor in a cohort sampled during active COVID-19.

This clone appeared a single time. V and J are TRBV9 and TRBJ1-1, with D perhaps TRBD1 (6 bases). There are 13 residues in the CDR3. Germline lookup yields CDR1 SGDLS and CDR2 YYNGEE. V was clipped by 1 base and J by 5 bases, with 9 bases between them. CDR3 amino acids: CASSVNQGTEAFF. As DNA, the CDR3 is TGTGCCAGCAGCGTAAATCAGGGGACTGAAGCTTTCTTT.

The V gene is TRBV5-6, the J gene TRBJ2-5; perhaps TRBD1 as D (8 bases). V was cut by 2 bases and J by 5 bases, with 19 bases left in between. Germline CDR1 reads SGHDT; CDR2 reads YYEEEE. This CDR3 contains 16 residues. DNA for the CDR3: TGTGCCAGCAGCTTTCAAACAGGGGGGGTTTTTGAGACCCAGTACTTC. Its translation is CASSFQTGGVFETQYF.

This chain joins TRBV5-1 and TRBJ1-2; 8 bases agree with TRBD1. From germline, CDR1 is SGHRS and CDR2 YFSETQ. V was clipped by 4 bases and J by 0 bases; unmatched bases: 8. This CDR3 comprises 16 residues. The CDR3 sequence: CASSPQGAPANYGYTF. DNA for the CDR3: TGCGCCAGCAGCCCCCAGGGGGCCCCAGCTAACTATGGCTACACCTTC.

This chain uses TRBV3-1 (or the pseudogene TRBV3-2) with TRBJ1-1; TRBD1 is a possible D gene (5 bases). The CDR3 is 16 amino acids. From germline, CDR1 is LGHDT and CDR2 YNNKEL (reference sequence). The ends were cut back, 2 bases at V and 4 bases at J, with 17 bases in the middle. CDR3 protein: CASSQPRWGDATEAFF. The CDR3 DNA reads TGTGCCAGCAGCCAACCGAGGTGGGGGGACGCCACTGAAGCTTTCTTT.

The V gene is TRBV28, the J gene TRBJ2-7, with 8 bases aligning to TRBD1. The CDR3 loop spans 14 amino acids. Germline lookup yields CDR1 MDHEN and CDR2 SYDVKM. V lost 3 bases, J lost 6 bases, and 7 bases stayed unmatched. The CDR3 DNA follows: TGTGCCAGCAGTTTTCAGGGGGCGACGATCGAGCAGTACTTC. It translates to CASSFQGATIEQYF.

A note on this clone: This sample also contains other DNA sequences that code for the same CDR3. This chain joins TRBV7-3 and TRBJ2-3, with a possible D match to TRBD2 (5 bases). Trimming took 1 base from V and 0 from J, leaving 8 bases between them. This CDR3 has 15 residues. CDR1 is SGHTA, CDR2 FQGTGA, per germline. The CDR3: CASSLRGVSTDTQYF. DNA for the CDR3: TGTGCCAGCAGCTTAAGGGGAGTTAGCACAGATACGCAGTATTTT.

CDR3: CASSLGSGGGSYNEQFF. CDR3 bases: TGTGCCAGCAGCTTGGGGTCTGGGGGGGGCTCCTACAATGAGCAGTTCTTC. The chain joins TRBV5-4 to TRBJ2-1; 7 bases line up with TRBD2. The V segment lost 0 bases and the J segment 0 bases; nucleotides outside the gene matches: 6. The CDR3 consists of 17 residues. Germline lookup yields CDR1 SGHNT and CDR2 YYREEE (reference sequence).

The CDR3 DNA sequence: TGTGCCAGCAGCCGAGCTTTAGAGCAGTACTTC. Translation gives CASSRALEQYF. The chain has TRBV14 and TRBJ2-7; D remains ambiguous. Germline CDR1 reads SGHDN; CDR2 reads FVKESK. Trimming removed 4 bases at V and 7 bases at J, with 8 bases between. This CDR3 is built from 11 residues. The full variable domain, in which reference TRBV14 and TRBJ2-7 provide the parts outside the CDR3, is EAGVTQFPSHSVIEKGQTVTLRCDPISGHDNLYWYRRVMGKEIKFLLHFVKESKQDESGMPNNRFLAERTGGTYSTLKVQPAELEDSGVYFCASSRALEQYFGPGTRLTVT.

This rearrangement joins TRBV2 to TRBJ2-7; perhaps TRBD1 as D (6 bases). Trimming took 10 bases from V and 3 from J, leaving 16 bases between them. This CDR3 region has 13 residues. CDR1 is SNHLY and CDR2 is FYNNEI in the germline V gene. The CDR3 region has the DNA TGTGCCACCAACGAGGCAGGGGACTACGAGCAGTACTTC. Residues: CATNEAGDYEQYF.

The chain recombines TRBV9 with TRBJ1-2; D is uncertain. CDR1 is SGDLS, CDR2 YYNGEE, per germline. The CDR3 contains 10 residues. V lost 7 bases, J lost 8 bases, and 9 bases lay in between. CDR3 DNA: TGTGCCAGCGGCCCCTGGGGCTACACCTTC. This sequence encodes CASGPWGYTF.

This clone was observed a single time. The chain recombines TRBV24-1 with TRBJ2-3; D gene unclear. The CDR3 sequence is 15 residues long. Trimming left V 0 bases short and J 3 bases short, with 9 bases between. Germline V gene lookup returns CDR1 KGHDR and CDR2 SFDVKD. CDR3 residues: CATSDLWHQTDTQYF. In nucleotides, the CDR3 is TGTGCCACCAGTGATTTGTGGCACCAGACAGATACGCAGTATTTT.

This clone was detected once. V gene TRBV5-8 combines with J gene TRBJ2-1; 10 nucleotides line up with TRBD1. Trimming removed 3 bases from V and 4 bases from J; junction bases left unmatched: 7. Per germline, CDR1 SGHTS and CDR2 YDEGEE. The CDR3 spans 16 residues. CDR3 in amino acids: CASSSSGTGVYNEQFF. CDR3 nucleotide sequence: TGTGCCAGCAGCTCGTCCGGGACAGGGGTGTACAATGAGCAGTTCTTC.

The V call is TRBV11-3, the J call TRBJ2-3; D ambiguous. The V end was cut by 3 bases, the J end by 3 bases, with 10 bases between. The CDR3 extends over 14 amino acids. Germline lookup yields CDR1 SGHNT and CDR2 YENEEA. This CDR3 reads CASSLGRLTDTQYF. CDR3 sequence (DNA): TGTGCCAGCAGCTTGGGCAGGTTAACAGATACGCAGTATTTT.

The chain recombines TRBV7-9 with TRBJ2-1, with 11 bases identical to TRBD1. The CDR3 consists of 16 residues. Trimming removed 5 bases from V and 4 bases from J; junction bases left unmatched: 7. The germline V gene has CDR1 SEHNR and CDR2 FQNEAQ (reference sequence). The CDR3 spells CASSPRTGGIYNEQFF. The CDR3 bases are TGTGCCAGCAGCCCTCGGACAGGGGGCATATACAATGAGCAGTTCTTC.

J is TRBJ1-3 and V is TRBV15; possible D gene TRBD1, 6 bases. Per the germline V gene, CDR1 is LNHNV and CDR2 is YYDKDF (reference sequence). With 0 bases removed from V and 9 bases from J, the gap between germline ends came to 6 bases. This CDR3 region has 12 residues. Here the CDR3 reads CATSRDRGTIYF. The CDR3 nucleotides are TGTGCCACCAGCAGAGACAGGGGCACCATATATTTT.

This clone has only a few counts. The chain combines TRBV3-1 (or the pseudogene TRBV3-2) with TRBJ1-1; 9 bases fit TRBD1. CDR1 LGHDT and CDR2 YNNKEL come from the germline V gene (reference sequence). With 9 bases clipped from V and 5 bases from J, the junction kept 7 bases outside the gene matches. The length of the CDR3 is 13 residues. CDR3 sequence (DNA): TGTGCCAGTACAGGGGGCGCGCGGACTGAAGCTTTCTTT. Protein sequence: CASTGGARTEAFF.

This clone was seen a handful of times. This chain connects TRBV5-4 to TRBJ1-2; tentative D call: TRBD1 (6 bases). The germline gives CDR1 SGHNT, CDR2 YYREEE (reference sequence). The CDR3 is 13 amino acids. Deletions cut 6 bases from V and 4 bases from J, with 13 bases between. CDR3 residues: CASKTGTVYGYTF. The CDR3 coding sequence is TGTGCCAGCAAGACAGGCACCGTCTATGGCTACACCTTC.

In nucleotides, the CDR3 is TGTGCCAGTCGGGAGTGGACTAATGAAAAACTGTTTTTT. Amino acids: CASREWTNEKLFF. The chain links TRBV27 to TRBJ1-4; D is uncertain. V was pared by 9 bases and J by 2 bases, with 10 bases between. This CDR3 is built from 13 residues. CDR1 and CDR2 (germline): MNHEY, SMNVEV (reference sequence).

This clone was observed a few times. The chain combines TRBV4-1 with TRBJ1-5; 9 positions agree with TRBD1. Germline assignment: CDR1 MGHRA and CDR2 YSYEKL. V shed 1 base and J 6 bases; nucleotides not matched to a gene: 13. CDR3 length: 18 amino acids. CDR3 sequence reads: CASSQVVFLGQGSQPQHF. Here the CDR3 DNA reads TGCGCCAGCAGCCAAGTTGTATTCCTGGGACAGGGATCTCAGCCCCAGCATTTT.

CDR3 coding DNA: TGCGCCAGCAGCCAAGATTCGGCCCGGGGCAATCAGCCCCAGCATTTT. Protein sequence: CASSQDSARGNQPQHF. V and J are TRBV4-1 and TRBJ1-5; D call uncertain. Between the trimmed V and J ends, which lost 0 bases and 2 bases, there was a span of 11 bases. The CDR3 extends over 16 amino acids. Germline CDR1 MGHRA, CDR2 YSYEKL.